Listed below are T cell receptor beta chains from one sample, sequenced in a study of blood T cell repertoires in COVID-19. The method was immunoSEQ multiplex PCR; TCRdb's version includes in-frame clones alone and lacks a portion of them. The sample has about 220,000 clones, roughly 84% seen once. The sample was peripheral blood. These receptors came from a woman aged 55-69 years who had recovered from COVID-19. Both conserved end residues are part of each CDR3. D genes are given only for firm matches. Expanded clones are given a class, and other clones once, few, many or no size at all.

D	size	V	J	CDR3	DNA
TRBD2	NA	TRBV6-5	TRBJ2-1	CASKISGGGYNEQFF	TGTGCCAGCAAAATAAGCGGGGGGGGCTACAATGAGCAGTTCTTC
TRBD2	NA	TRBV5-4	TRBJ2-1	CASGQGSSGEYEQFF	TGTGCCAGCGGTCAGGGGTCTAGCGGGGAGTATGAGCAGTTCTTC
TRBD1	few	TRBV7-2	TRBJ2-7	CASSLMETGWYEQYF	TGTGCCAGCAGCTTAATGGAGACAGGGTGGTACGAGCAGTACTTC
NA	NA	TRBV19	TRBJ1-5	CASSISGRLNQPQHF	TGTGCCAGTAGTATTTCGGGGAGACTCAATCAGCCCCAGCATTTT
NA	NA	TRBV30	TRBJ1-5	CAWSGTPYSNQPQHF	TGTGCCTGGAGTGGAACTCCTTATAGCAATCAGCCCCAGCATTTT
TRBD2	NA	TRBV11-2	TRBJ2-3	CASSSTGLADTQYF	TGTGCCAGCAGCTCCACGGGACTAGCGGATACGCAGTATTTT
TRBD1	NA	TRBV5-6	TRBJ2-7	CASSSVPPGGEQYF	TGTGCCAGCAGCTCCGTGCCCCCAGGGGGCGAGCAGTACTTC
NA	NA	TRBV29-1	TRBJ1-2	CSVDYVTEF	TGCAGCGTTGATTATGTTACAGAATTC
TRBD1	NA	TRBV19	TRBJ2-6	CASRDRGSGANVLTF	TGTGCCAGCCGGGACAGGGGGTCTGGGGCCAACGTCCTGACTTTC
TRBD2	NA	TRBV5-1	TRBJ2-1	CASSLGSGGSYNEQFF	TGCGCCAGCAGCTTGGGTAGCGGGGGCTCCTACAATGAGCAGTTCTTC
TRBD1	NA	TRBV15	TRBJ2-7	CATSGTGGEQYF	TGTGCCACCAGCGGAACAGGGGGGGAGCAGTACTTC
TRBD2	few	TRBV30	TRBJ2-7	CAWKLAGPTYEQYF	TGTGCCTGGAAACTAGCGGGGCCGACCTACGAGCAGTACTTC
TRBD1	NA	TRBV7-8	TRBJ1-5	CASSLNTGDQPQHF	TGTGCCAGCAGCTTAAACACAGGGGATCAGCCCCAGCATTTT
TRBD2	NA	TRBV13	TRBJ2-1	CASSTSGGAYNEQFF	TGTGCCAGCAGCACGAGCGGGGGAGCCTACAATGAGCAGTTCTTC
TRBD1	NA	TRBV5-1	TRBJ2-2	CASSGQAGELFF	TGCGCCAGCAGCGGACAGGCCGGGGAGCTGTTTTTT
TRBD2	NA	TRBV9	TRBJ2-3	CASSVSGGASTDTQYF	TGTGCCAGCAGCGTTAGCGGGGGGGCGAGCACAGATACGCAGTATTTT
NA	NA	TRBV7-3	TRBJ2-1	CASSLIRGVRNEQFF	TGTGCCAGCAGCTTAATCAGGGGGGTGCGCAATGAGCAGTTCTTC